This is a list of T cell receptor beta chains from one sample in a study of tumor-infiltrating lymphocytes in primary liver carcinoma. TCRdb re-called the multiplex PCR reads through MiXCR, storing one row per CDR3 protein. The table shows about 320,000 distinct CDR3 sequences, with roughly three fifths occurring only once. The sample comprised peripheral blood. Receptor source: a woman in her thirties with primary liver carcinoma and hepatitis B virus infection. Both conserved end residues are part of each CDR3. A D gene is named only where the DNA matches it firmly. Clone size is stated in some rows and not others, as once, few, many or a class when expanded.

V,D,size,J,DNA,CDR3
TRBV4-1,TRBD2,-,TRBJ2-5,TGCGCCAGCAGCCAAGACCCTAGCGGGATAGGGGGAGAATCCCAGTACTTC,CASSQDPSGIGGESQYF
TRBV6-5,TRBD2,many,TRBJ2-2,TGTGCCAGCACGAGACTAGCGGGACAAAGCGGGGAGCTGTTTTTT,CASTRLAGQSGELFF
TRBV10-3,-,-,TRBJ2-7,TGTGCCATCAGTGAGTCGGGGGAGGAGAGAAGGGGGCAGTACTTC,CAISESGEERRGQYF
TRBV12-3/TRBV12-4,-,-,TRBJ2-2,TGTGCCAGCAGTGACGGGGAAGGGAACACCGGGGAGCTGTTTTTT,CASSDGEGNTGELFF
TRBV11-1,-,-,TRBJ2-2,TGTACCAGCAGTCCAGGGCCCGGTGAGCTGTTTTTT,CTSSPGPGELFF
TRBV28,TRBD2,-,TRBJ2-7,TGTGCCAGCGTACCGCTTAGCGGGAGAGACGAGCACTACTTC,CASVPLSGRDEHYF
TRBV30,-,-,TRBJ2-3,TGTGCCTGGAGTGTTGGGCCAGATACGCAGTATTTT,CAWSVGPDTQYF
TRBV11-3,TRBD1,many,TRBJ2-5,TGTGCCAGCAGCTTGCTGAAGGGACAGGGGGCCCCGGGACAGACCCAGTACTTC,CASSLLKGQGAPGQTQYF
TRBV2,-,-,TRBJ1-1,TGTGCCAGCAGTGCCGAAGTGAACACTGAAGCTTTCTTT,CASSAEVNTEAFF
TRBV6-2/TRBV6-3,-,few,TRBJ2-1,TGTGCCAGCAGTTACTCCGGGCCTGACAATGAGCAGTTCTTC,CASSYSGPDNEQFF
TRBV6-5,-,-,TRBJ2-7,TGTGTCAGCAGTTACGGTCTTCGGGACGAGCAGTATTTC,CVSSYGLRDEQYF
TRBV29-1,TRBD2,-,TRBJ2-4,TGCAGCGTTTGGGCTAGCGGAAAAAACATTCAGTACTTC,CSVWASGKNIQYF
TRBV12-3/TRBV12-4,-,many,TRBJ1-2,TGTGCCAGCAGTTTTGACCTCTATGGCTACACCTTC,CASSFDLYGYTF
TRBV5-6,TRBD1,once,TRBJ2-7,TGTGCCAGCAGCAAGGGGGCATCCTACGAGCAGTACTTC,CASSKGASYEQYF
TRBV10-3,TRBD2,-,TRBJ2-1,TGTGCCATGGAGAGAGAGGGGACGGCTAGCGGGAGAGGTGAGCAGTTCTTC,CAMEREGTASGRGEQFF
TRBV11-3,-,few,TRBJ2-1,TGTGCCAGCAGCTTGGATGCCAGAGGAAAGCTCTTC,CASSLDARGKLF
TRBV6-2/TRBV6-3,-,few,TRBJ1-2,TGTGCCGCCGGGAGTGGCTATGGCTACACCTTC,CAAGSGYGYTF
TRBV12-3/TRBV12-4,TRBD1,-,TRBJ2-5,TGTGCCAGCAGGCCGGGACAGCGACAAGAGACCCAGTACTTC,CASRPGQRQETQYF
TRBV19,TRBD2,-,TRBJ2-3,TGTGCCAGTAGTCCGGGAGGCCCTAGCACAGATACGCAGTATTTT,CASSPGGPSTDTQYF
TRBV12-3/TRBV12-4,TRBD1,few,TRBJ2-7,TGTGCCAGCAGTTTAAGGACGGGACAGGGCGAGCAGTACTTC,CASSLRTGQGEQYF
TRBV6-2/TRBV6-3,TRBD1,-,TRBJ2-3,TGTGTCAGCAGTCCGTACGGGACAGGGAGAGATACGCAGTATTTT,CVSSPYGTGRDTQYF
TRBV13,-,few,TRBJ2-2,TGTGCCAGCAGCCATCCCGGGTCAGCGGCCGGGGAGCTGTTTTTT,CASSHPGSAAGELFF
TRBV11-2,-,-,TRBJ2-4,TGTGCCAACAGCTTAGATATTCAGAAGGACATTCAGTACTTC,CANSLDIQKDIQYF
TRBV4-3,-,-,TRBJ2-2,TGCACCAGCAGCCAAGTGGCGGAAGGAAACACCGGGGAGCTGTTTTTT,CTSSQVAEGNTGELFF
TRBV5-6,-,-,TRBJ1-1,TGTGCCAACAGCTTGCAAGGAGTTACTGAAGCTTTCTTT,CANSLQGVTEAFF
TRBV7-8,-,many,TRBJ1-2,TGTGCCAGCAGCTTAGCTGCTAACTATGGCTACACCTTC,CASSLAANYGYTF
TRBV14,-,-,TRBJ2-7,TGTGCCAGCAGCCAAGATGGTAACTTTGGGAGCGAGCAGTACTTC,CASSQDGNFGSEQYF
TRBV6-5,TRBD2,-,TRBJ2-1,TGTGCCAGCAGTAGACCGACTAGCGGGGGCTCCTACAATGAGCAGTTCTTC,CASSRPTSGGSYNEQFF